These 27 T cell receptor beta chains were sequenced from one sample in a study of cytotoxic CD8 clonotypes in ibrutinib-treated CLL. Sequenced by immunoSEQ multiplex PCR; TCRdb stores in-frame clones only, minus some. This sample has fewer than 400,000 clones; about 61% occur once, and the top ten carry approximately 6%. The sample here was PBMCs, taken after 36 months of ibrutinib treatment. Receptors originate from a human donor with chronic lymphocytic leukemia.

This CDR3 is CATSRDLVRVPDTQYF. In nucleotides, the CDR3 is TGTGCCACCAGCAGAGATCTGGTCAGGGTGCCAGATACGCAGTATTTT. This chain uses TRBV15 with TRBJ2-3; weak D call: TRBD1 (5 bases). The CDR3 has 16 residues. Germline-derived CDR1 and CDR2 are LNHNV and YYDKDF (reference sequence). The V end was cut by 0 bases, the J end by 4 bases, with 14 bases between.

The CDR3 here is CASSILQGMDEQFF. The CDR3 DNA sequence: TGTGCCAGTAGTATATTACAGGGCATGGATGAGCAGTTCTTC. V is TRBV19 and J is TRBJ2-1, with D perhaps matching TRBD1 (6 bases). Germline CDR1 LNHDA, CDR2 SQIVND (reference sequence). Trimming pared 2 bases from V and 8 bases from J, leaving 13 bases between. CDR3 length equals 14 residues. The full variable domain, rest sourced from reference TRBV19 and TRBJ2-1, is DGGITQSPKYLFRKEGQNVTLSCEQNLNHDAMYWYRQDPGQGLRLIYYSQIVNDFQKGDIAEGYSVSREKKESFPLTVTSAQKNPTAFYLCASSILQGMDEQFFGPGTRLTVL.

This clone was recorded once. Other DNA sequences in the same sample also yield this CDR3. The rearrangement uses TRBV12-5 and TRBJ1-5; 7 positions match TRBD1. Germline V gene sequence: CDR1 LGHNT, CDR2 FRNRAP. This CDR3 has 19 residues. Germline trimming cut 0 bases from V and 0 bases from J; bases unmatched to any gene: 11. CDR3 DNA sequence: TGTGCTAGTGGTTTGGTACGGGGAACAGGGGTCTATAGCAATCAGCCCCAGCATTTT. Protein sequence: CASGLVRGTGVYSNQPQHF. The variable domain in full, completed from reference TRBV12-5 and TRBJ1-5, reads DARVTQTPRHKVTEMGQEVTMRCQPILGHNTVFWYRQTMMQGLELLAYFRNRAPLDDSGMPKDRFSAEMPDATLATLKIQPSEPRDSAVYFCASGLVRGTGVYSNQPQHFGDGTRLSIL.

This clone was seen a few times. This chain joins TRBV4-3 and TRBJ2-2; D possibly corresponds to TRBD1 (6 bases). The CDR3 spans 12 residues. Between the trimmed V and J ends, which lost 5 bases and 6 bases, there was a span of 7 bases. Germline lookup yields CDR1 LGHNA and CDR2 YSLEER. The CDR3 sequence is CASSKGAGELFF. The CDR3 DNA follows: TGCGCCAGCAGCAAGGGGGCCGGGGAGCTGTTTTTT.

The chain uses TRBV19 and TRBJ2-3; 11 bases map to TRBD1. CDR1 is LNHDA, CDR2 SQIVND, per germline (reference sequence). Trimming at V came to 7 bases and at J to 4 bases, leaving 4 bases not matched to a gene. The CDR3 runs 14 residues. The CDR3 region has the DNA TGTGCCAGTATGGGGACAGGGGGGCCAGATACGCAGTATTTT. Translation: CASMGTGGPDTQYF.

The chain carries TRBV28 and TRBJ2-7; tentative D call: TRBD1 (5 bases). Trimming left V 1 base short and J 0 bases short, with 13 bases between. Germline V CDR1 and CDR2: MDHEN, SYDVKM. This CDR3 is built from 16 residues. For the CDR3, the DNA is TGTGCCAGCAGTTTATTTGGGGCCCTCGCCTCCTACGAGCAGTACTTC. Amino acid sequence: CASSLFGALASYEQYF.

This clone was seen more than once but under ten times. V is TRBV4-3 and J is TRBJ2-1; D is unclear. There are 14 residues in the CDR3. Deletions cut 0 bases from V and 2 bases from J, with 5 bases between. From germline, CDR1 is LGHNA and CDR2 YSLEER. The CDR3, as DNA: TGCGCCAGCAGCCAAGAGCTAGCCTACAATGAGCAGTTCTTC. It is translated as CASSQELAYNEQFF.

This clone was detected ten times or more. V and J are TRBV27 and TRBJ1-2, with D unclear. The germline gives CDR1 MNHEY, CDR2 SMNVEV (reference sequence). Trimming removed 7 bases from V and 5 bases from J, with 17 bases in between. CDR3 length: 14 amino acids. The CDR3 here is CASTTMSGPYGYTF. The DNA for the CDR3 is TGTGCCAGCACCACTATGAGCGGGCCATATGGCTACACCTTC.

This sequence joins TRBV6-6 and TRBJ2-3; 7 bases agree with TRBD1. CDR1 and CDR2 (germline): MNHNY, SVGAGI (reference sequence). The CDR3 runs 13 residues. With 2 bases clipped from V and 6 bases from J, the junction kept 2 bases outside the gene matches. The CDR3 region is CASSYLTGDTQYF. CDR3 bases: TGTGCCAGCAGTTACCTGACAGGGGATACGCAGTATTTT.

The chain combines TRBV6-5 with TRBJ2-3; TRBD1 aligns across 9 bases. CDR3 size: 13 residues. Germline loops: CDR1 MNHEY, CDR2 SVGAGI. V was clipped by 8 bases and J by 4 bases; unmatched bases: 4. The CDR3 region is CASWTGVSDTQYF. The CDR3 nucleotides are TGTGCCAGCTGGACAGGGGTTTCAGATACGCAGTATTTT.

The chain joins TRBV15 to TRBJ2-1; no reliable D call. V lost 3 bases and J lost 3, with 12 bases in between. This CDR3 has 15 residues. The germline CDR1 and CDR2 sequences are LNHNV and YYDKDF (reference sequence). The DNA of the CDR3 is TGTGCCACCAGCAGTAAATCCCCAGTCTACAATGAGCAGTTCTTC. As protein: CATSSKSPVYNEQFF.

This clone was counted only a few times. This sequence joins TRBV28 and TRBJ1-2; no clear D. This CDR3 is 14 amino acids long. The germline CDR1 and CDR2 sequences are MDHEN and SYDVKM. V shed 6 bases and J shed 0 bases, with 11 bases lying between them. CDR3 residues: CASRLSLANYGYTF. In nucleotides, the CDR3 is TGTGCCAGCAGGTTGAGTTTAGCTAACTATGGCTACACCTTC.

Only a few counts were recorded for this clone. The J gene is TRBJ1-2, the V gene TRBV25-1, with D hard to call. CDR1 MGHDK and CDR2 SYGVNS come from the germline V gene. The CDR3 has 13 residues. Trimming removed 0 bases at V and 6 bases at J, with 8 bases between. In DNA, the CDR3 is TGTGCCAGCAGTGAATATGGAGCGCATGGCTACACCTTC. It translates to CASSEYGAHGYTF.

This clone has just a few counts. CDR3 DNA: TGTGCCAGCAGTTTGGGACTAGCGGGAGACGAGCAGTACTTC. Translated, it gives CASSLGLAGDEQYF. This chain links TRBV2 with TRBJ2-7; 14 bases are shared with TRBD2. This CDR3 has 14 amino acids. Germline CDR1 and CDR2: SNHLY and FYNNEI. J gave up 5 bases and V 5 bases, and 2 bases lay outside the gene matches.

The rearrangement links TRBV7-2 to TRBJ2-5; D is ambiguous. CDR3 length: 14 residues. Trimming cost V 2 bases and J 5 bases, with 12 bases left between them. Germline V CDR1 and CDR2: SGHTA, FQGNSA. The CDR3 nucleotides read TGTGCCAGCAGCTTATCTAGGAATGGGGAGACCCAGTACTTC. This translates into CASSLSRNGETQYF.

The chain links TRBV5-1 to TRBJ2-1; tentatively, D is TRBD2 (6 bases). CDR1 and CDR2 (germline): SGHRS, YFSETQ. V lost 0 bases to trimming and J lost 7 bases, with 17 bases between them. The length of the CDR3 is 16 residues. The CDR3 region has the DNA TGCGCCAGCAGCTTGGCCGGGGGAATAGGGTATAATGAGCAGTTCTTC. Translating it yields CASSLAGGIGYNEQFF.

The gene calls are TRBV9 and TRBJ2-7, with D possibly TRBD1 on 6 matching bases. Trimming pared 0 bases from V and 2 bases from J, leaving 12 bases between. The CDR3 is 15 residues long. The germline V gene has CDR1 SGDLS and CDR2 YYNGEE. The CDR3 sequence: CASSVERAGAYEQYF. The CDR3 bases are TGTGCCAGCAGCGTAGAGAGGGCAGGGGCCTACGAGCAGTACTTC. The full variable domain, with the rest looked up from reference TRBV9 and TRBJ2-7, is DSGVTQTPKHLITATGQRVTLRCSPRSGDLSVYWYQQSLDQGLQFLIQYYNGEERAKGNILERFSAQQFPDLHSELNLSSLELGDSALYFCASSVERAGAYEQYFGPGTRLTVT.

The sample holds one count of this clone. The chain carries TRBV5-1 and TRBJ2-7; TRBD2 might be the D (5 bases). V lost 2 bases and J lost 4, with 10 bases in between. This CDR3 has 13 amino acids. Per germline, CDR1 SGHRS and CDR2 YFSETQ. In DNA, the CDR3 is TGCGCCAGCAGCTTTGCGGGTTTGTACGAGCAGTACTTC. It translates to CASSFAGLYEQYF.

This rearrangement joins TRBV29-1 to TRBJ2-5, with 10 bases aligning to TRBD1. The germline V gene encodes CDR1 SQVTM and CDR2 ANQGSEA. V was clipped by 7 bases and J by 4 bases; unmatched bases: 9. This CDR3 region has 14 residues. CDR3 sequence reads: CSAERDRGLETQYF. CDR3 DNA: TGCAGCGCGGAACGGGACAGGGGCTTAGAGACCCAGTACTTC.

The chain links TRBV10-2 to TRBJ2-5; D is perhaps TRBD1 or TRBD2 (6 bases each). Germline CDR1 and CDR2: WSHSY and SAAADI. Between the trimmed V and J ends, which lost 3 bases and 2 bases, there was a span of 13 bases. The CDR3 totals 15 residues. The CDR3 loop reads CASSDLARGQETQYF. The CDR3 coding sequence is TGCGCCAGCAGTGATCTAGCGAGGGGGCAAGAGACCCAGTACTTC.

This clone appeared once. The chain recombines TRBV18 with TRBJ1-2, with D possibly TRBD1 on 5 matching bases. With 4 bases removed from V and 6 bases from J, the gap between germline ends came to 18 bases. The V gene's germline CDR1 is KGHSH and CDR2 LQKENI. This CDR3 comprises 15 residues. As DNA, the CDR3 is TGTGCCAGCTCACAGGGAAAGGGTCAGGGCCATGGCTACACCTTC. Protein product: CASSQGKGQGHGYTF. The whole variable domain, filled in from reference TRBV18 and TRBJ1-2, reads NAGVMQNPRHLVRRRGQEARLRCSPMKGHSHVYWYRQLPEEGLKFMVYLQKENIIDESGMPKERFSAEFPKEGPSILRIQQVVRGDSAAYFCASSQGKGQGHGYTFGSGTRLTVV.

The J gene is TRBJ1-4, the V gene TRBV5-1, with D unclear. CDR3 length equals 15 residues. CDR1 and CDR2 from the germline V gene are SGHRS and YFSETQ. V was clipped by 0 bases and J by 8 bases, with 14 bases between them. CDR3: CASSLAGWEGEKLFF. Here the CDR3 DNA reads TGCGCCAGCAGCTTGGCCGGGTGGGAGGGAGAAAAACTGTTTTTT.

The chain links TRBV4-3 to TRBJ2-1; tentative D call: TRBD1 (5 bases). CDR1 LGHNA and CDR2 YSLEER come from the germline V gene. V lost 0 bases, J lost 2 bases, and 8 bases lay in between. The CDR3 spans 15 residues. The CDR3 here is CASSQDRDPYNEQFF. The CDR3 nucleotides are TGCGCCAGCAGCCAAGACAGGGATCCCTACAATGAGCAGTTCTTC.

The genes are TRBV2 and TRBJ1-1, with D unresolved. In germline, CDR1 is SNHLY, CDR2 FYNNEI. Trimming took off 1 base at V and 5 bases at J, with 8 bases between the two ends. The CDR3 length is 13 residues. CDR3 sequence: CASSEGRRTEAFF. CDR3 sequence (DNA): TGTGCCAGCAGTGAAGGGAGGAGGACTGAAGCTTTCTTT.

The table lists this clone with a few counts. Here the CDR3 DNA reads TGCGCCAGCAGCCAACCCGGGACAGACTATGGCTACACCTTC. It codes for CASSQPGTDYGYTF. The chain uses TRBV4-1 and TRBJ1-2; the match to TRBD1 covers 7 bases. Germline CDR1 is MGHRA and CDR2 is YSYEKL. The CDR3 covers 14 residues. V dropped 2 bases and J dropped 3; count of bases not matched to a gene: 3.

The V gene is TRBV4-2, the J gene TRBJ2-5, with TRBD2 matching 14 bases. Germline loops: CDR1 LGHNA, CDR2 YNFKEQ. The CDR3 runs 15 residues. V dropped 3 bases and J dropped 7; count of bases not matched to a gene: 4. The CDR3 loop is CASSHQTSGGGTQYF. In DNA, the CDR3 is TGTGCCAGCAGCCACCAGACTAGCGGGGGGGGGACCCAGTACTTC.

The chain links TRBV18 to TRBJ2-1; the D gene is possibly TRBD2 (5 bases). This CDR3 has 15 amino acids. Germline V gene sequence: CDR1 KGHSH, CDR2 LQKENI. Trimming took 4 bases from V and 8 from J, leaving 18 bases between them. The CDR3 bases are TGTGCCAGCTCACAAACTCCGGGGAGTGGCGATGAGCAGTTCTTC. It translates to CASSQTPGSGDEQFF.